Described below is a single TCR beta chain sequence and its context. Clones were sequenced by immunoSEQ multiplex PCR, and TCRdb holds only the in-frame ones, with some missing. The sample has 4,800 or so clones, 81% seen once; the top ten hold 15% to 20%. The data derive from a study of T cell changes during pregnancy in multiple sclerosis. CDR1 is SGDLS, CDR2 YYNGEE, per germline. Trimming removed 4 bases from V and 0 bases from J, with 11 bases in between. The CDR3 runs to 15 residues. This TCR came from a female donor in good health, enrolled as a control in a pregnancy study. V gene TRBV9 combines with J gene TRBJ1-3, with D unresolved. The material sequenced was CD8+ T cells from peripheral blood mononuclear cells, taken in the second trimester of pregnancy. The CDR3 reads CASSSNDNSGNTIYF. CDR3 DNA: TGTGCCAGCAGCAGTAATGACAACTCTGGAAACACCATATATTTT.